The 2 T cell receptor beta chains below all came from one sample that was sequenced in a study of patients and donors after allogeneic stem cell transplantation. A single record per CDR3 protein comes from TCRdb applying MiXCR to the RT-PCR reads. There are some 960,000 distinct CDR3 sequences in the sample; under 20% occur only once, and around 6% lies in the top ten. Sample: blood, either unsorted or a sorted T cell fraction (not recorded which). The source is a human donor who was either an allogeneic HSCT recipient or a stem cell or donor lymphocyte infusion donor (not recorded which). It is not recorded whose cells these are; they may come from a transplant donor.

The chain employs TRBV9 and TRBJ2-7; D not certain. CDR1 and CDR2 (germline): SGDLS, YYNGEE. CDR3 length: 14 residues. Between the trimmed V and J ends, which lost 3 bases and 3 bases, there was a span of 13 bases. CDR3 residues: CASSGEHSSYEQYF. The CDR3 nucleotides are TGTGCCAGCAGCGGAGAGCACAGTAGCTACGAGCAGTACTTC.

The J gene is TRBJ2-7, the V gene TRBV20-1; 7 bases are a match to TRBD2. The V gene end was trimmed by 5 bases and the J gene end by 5 bases; junction bases not matched to a gene: 21. The germline V gene has CDR1 DFQATT and CDR2 SNEGSKA (reference sequence). This CDR3 comprises 17 residues. The CDR3 loop is CSAPVRSGGLRPNEQYF. CDR3 sequence (DNA): TGCAGTGCTCCTGTACGGTCGGGGGGACTTAGACCTAACGAGCAGTACTTC.